This TCR beta chain was documented in a study of T cell clones after liver transplantation. Study background: Three of eight recipients were HCV-positive; others had non-autoimmune, non-viral indications.

Method: immunoSEQ multiplex PCR; TCRdb's copy keeps in-frame clones and lacks some. The data contain about 9,200 clones, approximately 80% of them singletons. On this clone itself: Antigen specificity is unknown.

Thawed unstimulated PBMCs were FACS-sorted by CD3, CD4 and CD8 into two populations. V was cut by 6 bases and J by 1 base, with 13 bases left in between. The CDR3 runs to 15 residues. The germline V gene has CDR1 SNHLY and CDR2 FYNNEI. Study-wide results and limits: Rather than being deleted, graft donor-reactive T cells may have moved into the graft.

The receptor's source is a human patient who received a liver transplant. Some T cells may arise from the graft donor. Source: CD8+ T cells from blood, taken at the 22-month timepoint. The V and J genes are TRBV2 and TRBJ1-5; D is ambiguous. Here the CDR3 DNA reads TGTGCCAGCAGGGAGATTGTGGGAAGCAATCAGCCCCAGCATTTT. Protein sequence: CASREIVGSNQPQHF. Supplemented by reference TRBV2 and TRBJ1-5, the full variable domain reads EPEVTQTPSHQVTQMGQEVILRCVPISNHLYFYWYRQILGQKVEFLVSFYNNEISEKSEIFDDQFSVERPDGSNFTLKIRSTKLEDSAMYFCASREIVGSNQPQHFGDGTRLSIL.